This T cell receptor beta chain was sequenced for a study of shared clonotypes between healthy human individuals. Overall study context: CD4 naive and CD4 memory each took three plates per donor, while CD8 naive took two and CD8 memory one. Study observations and caveats: Clonotypes that were shared across a handful of donors made up around 5% of naive CD4 clonotypes.

Assay used: immunoSEQ multiplex PCR; TCRdb lists only in-frame clones, some missing. The table records under 2.5 million clones, about nine tenths of them present only once. In the case of this clone: Its antigen is unidentified.

With 7 bases removed from V and 8 bases from J, the gap between germline ends came to 19 bases. The CDR3 loop spans 14 amino acids. CDR1 and CDR2 (germline): SGDLS, YYNGEE. The chain carries TRBV9 and TRBJ2-1; D is perhaps TRBD1 or TRBD2 (5 bases each). The sequencing sample was made of naive CD4+ T cells from PBMCs. The sample's subset: CD45RA+ positively selected. This TCR was sampled from a man aged 18 to 30 in good health. Some clones in this sample may be carry-over from other donors' samples. This CDR3 is CASGGSGAVYEQFF. The CDR3 nucleotides read TGTGCCAGCGGGGGTAGTGGGGCCGTTTATGAGCAGTTCTTC.